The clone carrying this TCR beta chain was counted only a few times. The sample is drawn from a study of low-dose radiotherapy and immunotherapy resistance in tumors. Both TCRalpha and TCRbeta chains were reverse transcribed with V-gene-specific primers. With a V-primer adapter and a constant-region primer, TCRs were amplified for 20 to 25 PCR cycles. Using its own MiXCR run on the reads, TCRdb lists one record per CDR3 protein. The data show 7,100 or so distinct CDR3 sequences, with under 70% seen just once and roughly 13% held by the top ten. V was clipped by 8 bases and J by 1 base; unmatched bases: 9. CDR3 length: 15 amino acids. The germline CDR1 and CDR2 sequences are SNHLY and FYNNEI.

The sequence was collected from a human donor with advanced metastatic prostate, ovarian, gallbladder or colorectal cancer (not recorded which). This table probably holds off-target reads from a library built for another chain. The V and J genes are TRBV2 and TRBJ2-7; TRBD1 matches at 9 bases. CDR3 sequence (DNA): TGTGCCAGCTTTCAATCCGGGACAGGGTCCTACGAGCAGTACTTC. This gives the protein CASFQSGTGSYEQYF.